One sample yielded the 21 T cell receptor beta chains listed below, sequenced in a study of blood T cell repertoires in COVID-19. The repertoire was sequenced with immunoSEQ multiplex PCR; TCRdb's copy has only in-frame clones and lacks some. The data contain some 150,000 clones, roughly 78% of them singletons. Sequenced sample: peripheral blood. These receptors all stem from a man older than 75 with acute or convalescent COVID-19.

The chain carries TRBV24-1 and TRBJ2-5; 8 nucleotides agree with TRBD1. Trimming cost V 7 bases and J 3 bases; bases outside gene matches: 3. Germline V gives CDR1 KGHDR, CDR2 SFDVKD. CDR3 size: 13 residues. Written as DNA, the CDR3 is TGTGCCACCAGCGGACAGGGCAAAGAGACCCAGTACTTC. Amino acids: CATSGQGKETQYF.

The chain is built from TRBV6-5 and TRBJ2-7; TRBD2 matches at 10 bases. The CDR3 contains 15 residues. Trimming took 2 bases from V and 2 from J; bases not matched to a gene: 3. The germline V gene encodes CDR1 MNHEY and CDR2 SVGAGI. The CDR3 protein is CASSYTLAGTYEQYF. For the CDR3, the DNA is TGTGCCAGCAGTTACACACTAGCGGGGACCTACGAGCAGTACTTC.

This chain uses TRBV19 with TRBJ2-3; the D is unclear. The CDR3 is made up of 14 amino acids. Germline V gene sequence: CDR1 LNHDA, CDR2 SQIVND (reference sequence). V was trimmed by 5 bases and J by 1 base, leaving 10 bases between them. CDR3 amino acids: CASSVDRGTDTQYF. The CDR3, as DNA: TGTGCCAGTAGTGTGGATCGGGGCACAGATACGCAGTATTTT.

V usage is TRBV5-8 and J usage is TRBJ1-1; 8 bases map to TRBD1. The CDR3 extends over 16 amino acids. The V gene's germline CDR1 is SGHTS and CDR2 YDEGEE. The V and J ends lost 0 bases and 0 bases, in that order; junction bases with no gene match: 4. CDR3 DNA: TGTGCCAGCAGCTTGGGGGGACAGGACTTGAACACTGAAGCTTTCTTT. It specifies CASSLGGQDLNTEAFF.

This clone occurred many times. This sequence joins TRBV7-6 and TRBJ1-5; D unresolved. CDR3 length: 15 amino acids. The V and J ends lost 5 bases and 2 bases respectively, with 13 bases between them. In germline, CDR1 is SGHVS, CDR2 FNYEAQ. The CDR3 coding sequence is TGTGCCAGCAGCGCCCAGACCGGGGGCAATCAGCCCCAGCATTTT. This codes for CASSAQTGGNQPQHF.

J is TRBJ2-2 and V is TRBV18, with D uncertain. The CDR3 totals 15 residues. In germline, CDR1 is KGHSH, CDR2 LQKENI. V was pared by 2 bases and J by 0 bases, with 7 bases between. The CDR3 DNA sequence: TGTGCCAGCTCACCATGGCCCGCGAACACCGGGGAGCTGTTTTTT. Translating it yields CASSPWPANTGELFF. The whole variable domain, remainder taken from reference TRBV18 and TRBJ2-2, is NAGVMQNPRHLVRRRGQEARLRCSPMKGHSHVYWYRQLPEEGLKFMVYLQKENIIDESGMPKERFSAEFPKEGPSILRIQQVVRGDSAAYFCASSPWPANTGELFFGEGSRLTVL.

This clone has only a few counts. The chain joins TRBV18 to TRBJ2-7; a possible D gene is TRBD2 (8 bases). Germline CDR1 is KGHSH and CDR2 is LQKENI. Trimming removed 3 bases at V and 2 bases at J, with 17 bases between. This CDR3 is 16 amino acids long. The CDR3 region is CASSPPGGQGAYEQYF. CDR3 bases: TGTGCCAGCTCACCCCCGGGGGGGCAGGGGGCCTACGAGCAGTACTTC. Filled out from reference TRBV18 and TRBJ2-7, the complete variable domain reads NAGVMQNPRHLVRRRGQEARLRCSPMKGHSHVYWYRQLPEEGLKFMVYLQKENIIDESGMPKERFSAEFPKEGPSILRIQQVVRGDSAAYFCASSPPGGQGAYEQYFGPGTRLTVT.

CDR3 bases: TGTGCCAGCAGTACGACAGGGGGATACGAGCAGTACTTC. As protein: CASSTTGGYEQYF. The chain joins TRBV28 to TRBJ2-7, with 9 bases fitting TRBD1. With V trimmed by 5 bases and J by 4 bases, 3 bases remained unmatched. There are 13 residues in the CDR3. Germline V gene data show CDR1 as MDHEN and CDR2 as SYDVKM.

CDR3 DNA: TGCAGCGTTCGAGGGGGTTTCTTT. Protein: CSVRGGFF. The chain uses TRBV29-1 and TRBJ1-1, with a weak D call TRBD1 (6 bases). Trimming took off 5 bases at V and 13 bases at J, with 8 bases between the two ends. From germline, CDR1 is SQVTM and CDR2 ANQGSEA. The CDR3 has 8 residues.

In this sample, this clone turned up a few times. The rearrangement links TRBV5-1 to TRBJ1-1; no clear D gene. V shed 0 bases and J shed 6 bases, with 12 bases lying between them. Germline-derived CDR1 and CDR2 are SGHRS and YFSETQ. This CDR3 is built from 14 residues. CDR3 nucleotide sequence: TGCGCCAGCAGCTTGGGCCTCGGGGAAGCTGAAGCTTTCTTT. It translates to CASSLGLGEAEAFF.

The chain links TRBV2 to TRBJ2-1; maybe TRBD2 (5 bases). The V gene lost 7 bases and the J gene lost 0 bases, with 10 bases spanning the gap. The V gene's germline CDR1 is SNHLY and CDR2 FYNNEI. The CDR3 is 14 residues long. CDR3 loop: CASIRDLSYNEQFF. The CDR3 DNA is TGTGCCAGCATCCGGGATCTCTCCTACAATGAGCAGTTCTTC.

The J gene is TRBJ1-2, the V gene TRBV5-1; the D gene is possibly TRBD1 (5 bases). The CDR3 covers 17 residues. Trimming cost V 0 bases and J 1 base, with 16 bases left between them. CDR1 and CDR2 (germline): SGHRS, YFSETQ. The CDR3 nucleotides read TGCGCCAGCAGCTTGGTCCCCTCAGGGTTGGATAACTATGGCTACACCTTC. Amino acid sequence: CASSLVPSGLDNYGYTF.

This clone was found a few times. The rearrangement joins TRBV15 to TRBJ2-1, with 7 bases lining up with TRBD1. This CDR3 spans 16 amino acids. Germline CDR1 is LNHNV and CDR2 is YYDKDF (reference sequence). V shed 0 bases, J shed 9 bases, and the junction held 11 bases outside the gene matches. The CDR3: CATSRDMAQDRAEQFF. CDR3 nucleotides: TGTGCCACCAGCAGAGATATGGCACAAGACAGGGCTGAGCAGTTCTTC.

This chain links TRBV15 with TRBJ2-7; perhaps TRBD1 as D (6 bases). This CDR3 has 14 residues. Germline assignment: CDR1 LNHNV and CDR2 YYDKDF (reference sequence). V lost 1 base, J lost 0 bases, and 7 bases lay in between. The CDR3 region has the DNA TGTGCCACCAGCAGAGGAGGGGGCTCCTACGAGCAGTACTTC. The encoded protein is CATSRGGGSYEQYF. Using reference TRBV15 and TRBJ2-7 for the parts outside the CDR3, the full variable domain is DAMVIQNPRYQVTQFGKPVTLSCSQTLNHNVMYWYQQKSSQAPKLLFHYYDKDFNNEADTPDNFQSRRPNTSFCFLDIRSPGLGDTAMYLCATSRGGGSYEQYFGPGTRLTVT.

The chain employs TRBV29-1 and TRBJ1-1, with D possibly TRBD1 on 6 matching bases. Germline-derived CDR1 and CDR2 are SQVTM and ANQGSEA. This CDR3 spans 16 amino acids. The V gene lost 2 bases and the J gene lost 1 base, with 17 bases spanning the gap. The CDR3: CSVERETGRTNTEAFF. The DNA for the CDR3 is TGCAGCGTTGAAAGGGAAACAGGGCGGACGAACACTGAAGCTTTCTTT.

The chain couples TRBV18 to TRBJ2-5; 7 nucleotides align to TRBD2. The CDR3 consists of 14 residues. The germline V gene has CDR1 KGHSH and CDR2 LQKENI. Losses at the gene ends were 3 bases for V and 4 bases for J; bases not matched to a gene: 5. The CDR3 loop reads CASSPSGVGETQYF. DNA of the CDR3: TGTGCCAGCTCACCGAGCGGGGTAGGAGAGACCCAGTACTTC.

The chain has TRBV5-1 and TRBJ2-3; D gene unclear. The CDR3 extends over 11 amino acids. CDR1 and CDR2 (germline): SGHRS, YFSETQ. The V end was cut by 6 bases, the J end by 2 bases, with 4 bases between. The CDR3 here is CASKHTDTQYF. The CDR3 DNA reads TGCGCCAGCAAACACACAGATACGCAGTATTTT.

The chain combines TRBV19 with TRBJ2-6; D not certain. Germline-derived CDR1 and CDR2 are LNHDA and SQIVND (reference sequence). Trimming took off 6 bases at V and 4 bases at J, with 10 bases between the two ends. This CDR3 has 14 amino acids. CDR3 nucleotide sequence: TGTGCCAGTAGACTGGTGAACGGGGCCAACGTCCTGACTTTC. Translating it yields CASRLVNGANVLTF.

This chain connects TRBV9 to TRBJ2-1; 8 bases map to TRBD2. Germline CDR1 SGDLS, CDR2 YYNGEE. V was clipped by 3 bases and J by 6 bases; unmatched bases: 5. The CDR3 runs to 14 residues. CDR3: CASSGRTSRNEQFF. The CDR3 coding sequence is TGTGCCAGCAGCGGGCGGACTAGCCGCAATGAGCAGTTCTTC.

The J gene is TRBJ2-1, the V gene TRBV7-8, with 11 positions matching TRBD1. Germline V gene data show CDR1 as SGHVS and CDR2 as FQNEAQ. The CDR3 contains 16 residues. After removal of 5 bases from V and 2 bases from J, the junction contained 5 bases not matched to a gene. In DNA form, the CDR3 reads TGTGCCAGCAGCCCCAGGGGACAGGGGGCCTACAATGAGCAGTTCTTC. Translated: CASSPRGQGAYNEQFF.

As concerns this clone: This specimen includes other DNA sequences encoding the same CDR3. V is TRBV12-3 or TRBV12-4 and J is TRBJ1-2, with TRBD1 matching 7 bases. CDR3 length: 13 amino acids. V lost 5 bases and J lost 4; bases outside the gene matches: 4. The CDR3 is CASSPTGVYGYTF. The DNA of the CDR3 is TGTGCCAGCAGTCCCACAGGGGTCTATGGCTACACCTTC.